This TCR beta chain came from a study of shared clonotypes between healthy human individuals. Study-level results: Rarefaction curves obtained for sorted subsets showed sequencing incomplete despite large depth. Represented genetic and exposure-history diversity was restricted by having few donors.

On this clone itself: What it binds is not known.

The assay used deep level. DNA at 200 ng, roughly 30,000 T cell genomes, went into sorted-subset replicate PCRs. The table came from immunoSEQ multiplex PCR; TCRdb's copy has only in-frame clones and leaves some out. The table lists approximately 640,000 clones, about nine tenths of them singletons, with about 34% in the top ten. V lost 3 bases and J lost 2; bases outside the gene matches: 12. CDR1 and CDR2 (germline): SGHRS, YFSETQ. This CDR3 has 17 residues. The TCR was taken from a man between 18 and 35 years old in good health. Some clones in this sample may be carry-over from other donors' samples. The sequenced sample consisted of memory CD8+ T cells from PBMCs. Subset here: CD45RO+ cells pooled with CCR7-negative TemRA cells. The chain uses TRBV5-1 and TRBJ2-7; TRBD2 agrees at 9 bases. CDR3: CASSSESLAGVAYEQYF. The CDR3 DNA sequence: TGCGCCAGCAGCTCGGAATCTTTAGCGGGAGTGGCCTACGAGCAGTACTTC.